These T cell receptor beta chains were read from a single sample in a study of blood T cell repertoires in COVID-19. TCRdb's copy holds only in-frame clones and misses some; the assay was immunoSEQ multiplex PCR. Of tens of thousands of clones in the sample, about 84% were seen once. Source material: peripheral blood. The receptors derive from a woman of 80 years or more with acute or convalescent COVID-19. CDR3s include the opening cysteine and the closing phenylalanine or tryptophan. The D gene is left open where the match is weak. Not every row has a clone size; where given, it reads once, few, many or a size class.

J	D	size	V	DNA	CDR3
TRBJ2-1	.	once	TRBV24-1	TGTGCCACCAGGGGGGGTGCCTACAATGAGCAGTTCTTC	CATRGGAYNEQFF
TRBJ2-2	TRBD1	.	TRBV15	TGTGCCACCAGCAGTGGGGACAGGGCGAACACCGGGGAGCTGTTTTTT	CATSSGDRANTGELFF
TRBJ1-2	TRBD1	few	TRBV10-3	TGTGCCATCAGCCAAGGACAGGGTAACTATGGCTACACCTTC	CAISQGQGNYGYTF
TRBJ2-1	TRBD2	.	TRBV19	TGTGCCAGTAGTATTCGAAGACTAGCGGGAGGGCTTGACAATGAGCAGTTCTTC	CASSIRRLAGGLDNEQFF
TRBJ1-3	.	.	TRBV30	TGTGCCTCGACAGGCGGATGGGCTGGAAACACCATATATTTT	CASTGGWAGNTIYF
TRBJ2-6	TRBD1	.	TRBV9	TGTGCCAGCAGCATTACAGGGGACTCTGGGGCCAACGTCCTGACTTTC	CASSITGDSGANVLTF
TRBJ2-2	.	.	TRBV6-5	TGTGCCAGCAGCCCCGTCTCGCGGGACGCCGGGGAGCTGTTTTTT	CASSPVSRDAGELFF
TRBJ1-5	.	once	TRBV6-1	TGTGCCAGCAGTGAAGGGGGCAGATATCAGCCCCAGCATTTT	CASSEGGRYQPQHF
TRBJ1-2	.	.	TRBV4-2	TGTGCCAGCAGCCTCGAACACAAGAATTATGGCTACACCTTC	CASSLEHKNYGYTF
TRBJ1-2	TRBD1	.	TRBV9	TGTGCCAGCAGCTCACAGGGGGCGCATGGCTACACCTTC	CASSSQGAHGYTF
TRBJ1-1	.	.	TRBV12-3/TRBV12-4	TGTGCCAGCAGTCCAGACACCAACGCAGCTTTCTTT	CASSPDTNAAFF
TRBJ2-1	.	.	TRBV2	TGTGCCAGCAGTGTGGGCAATCCAAATGAGCAGTTCTTC	CASSVGNPNEQFF
TRBJ1-4	.	.	TRBV6-5	TGTGCCAGCAGTTACTCGAGCGGGGTTGCTGAAAAACTGTTTTTT	CASSYSSGVAEKLFF
TRBJ1-2	.	.	TRBV12-3/TRBV12-4	TGTGCCAGCAGTGTGGACAGTGGCTATGGCTACACCTTC	CASSVDSGYGYTF
TRBJ2-2	.	once	TRBV9	TGTGCCAGCAGCCCCAGTCACGGGGAGCTGTTTTTT	CASSPSHGELFF
TRBJ2-2	TRBD2	.	TRBV4-1	TGCGCCAGCAGCCGGATAGGGACTAGCTTCACCGGGGAGCTGTTTTTT	CASSRIGTSFTGELFF
TRBJ2-3	.	.	TRBV12-3/TRBV12-4	TGTGCCAGCAGTTTGACGGGAGATACGCAGTATTTT	CASSLTGDTQYF
TRBJ2-1	.	.	TRBV6-6	TGTGCCAGCAGTCAAACAGGGATAGGGGAGCAGTTCTTC	CASSQTGIGEQFF
TRBJ2-7	TRBD1	.	TRBV7-3	TGTGCCAGCAAACCGACAGGGACATCCTACGAGCAGTACTTC	CASKPTGTSYEQYF
TRBJ1-3	.	.	TRBV14	TGTGCCAGCAGCCCGTACTCTGGAAACACCATATATTTT	CASSPYSGNTIYF
TRBJ2-4	.	.	TRBV5-8	TGTGCCAGCAGCTATGCACAGGGGGGGAACATTCAGTACTTC	CASSYAQGGNIQYF
TRBJ2-1	.	.	TRBV4-1	TGCGCCAGCAGCTCCTTCGATGAGCAGTTCTTC	CASSSFDEQFF
TRBJ2-4	TRBD1	.	TRBV2	TGTGCCAGTACAGGGGCCCTAGCCAAAAACATTCAGTACTTC	CASTGALAKNIQYF
TRBJ2-1	.	.	TRBV9	TGTGCCAGCAGCGTAGAAGTGGTGGCTTCCGTCACCCATGAGCAGTTCTTC	CASSVEVVASVTHEQFF
TRBJ2-1	TRBD2	.	TRBV4-1	TGCGCCAGCAGCCGCTTACCGGGACTAGGGGTGGATGAGCAGTTCTTC	CASSRLPGLGVDEQFF
TRBJ1-1	.	.	TRBV9	TGTGCCAGCAGCGATGGACTGGGCCTTGAAGCTTTCTTT	CASSDGLGLEAFF
TRBJ1-3	.	.	TRBV2	TGTGCCAGCAGAAGACAGTCCTCTGGAAACACCATATATTTT	CASRRQSSGNTIYF
TRBJ1-2	TRBD1	.	TRBV3-1/TRBV3-2	TGTGCCAGCAGCCAGACTTGGGCGGACAGGGATTTTATGGACTTC	CASSQTWADRDFMDF
TRBJ2-2	TRBD1	.	TRBV5-4	TGTGCCAGCAGCTTGGAACAGGGGTGGGGGGAGCTGTTTTTT	CASSLEQGWGELFF
TRBJ1-6	.	.	TRBV5-4	TGTGCCAGCAGCTTAGGGCTCCAGGGTAATTCACCCCTCCACTTT	CASSLGLQGNSPLHF
TRBJ1-3	.	once	TRBV19	TGTGCCAGTGGGGACAACTCTGGAAACACCATATATTTT	CASGDNSGNTIYF
TRBJ2-1	.	.	TRBV10-3	TGTGCCACCAGGGGGACTTTGACCTACAATGAGCAGTTCTTC	CATRGTLTYNEQFF
TRBJ1-1	TRBD1	few	TRBV5-6	TGTGCCAGCAGCCGGGACAGAGCCTGGCGCACTGAAGCTTTCTTT	CASSRDRAWRTEAFF
TRBJ1-1	.	.	TRBV20-1	TGCAGTGCTAGTGCAGGGATAAACACTGAAGCTTTCTTT	CSASAGINTEAFF
TRBJ1-2	TRBD1	.	TRBV7-3	TGTGCCAGCAGCCAACAGGGACAGGGTAATGGCTACACCTTC	CASSQQGQGNGYTF
TRBJ1-5	TRBD1	.	TRBV4-1	TGCGCCAGCAGCCGACAGACAGGGGGCGGAAGCCCCCAGCATTTT	CASSRQTGGGSPQHF
TRBJ1-6	.	.	TRBV27	TGTGCCAGCAGTCCCTCCGCCTATAATTCACCCCTCCACTTT	CASSPSAYNSPLHF
TRBJ2-1	TRBD1	.	TRBV6-6	TGTGCCAGCAGTCTAAGTTTCGGGACAGGTTTAAGTAATGAGCAGTTCTTC	CASSLSFGTGLSNEQFF
TRBJ1-1	TRBD1	few	TRBV19	TGTGCCAGTAGTATAGCAGGACAGGACACTGAAGCTTTCTTT	CASSIAGQDTEAFF
TRBJ2-7	TRBD1	.	TRBV7-9	TGTGCCAGCAGCGTCCGGGACAGGGGGTACGAGCAGTACTTC	CASSVRDRGYEQYF
TRBJ2-1	.	.	TRBV25-1	TGTGCCAGCAGTGAATCCCACAGGGTGGACAATGAGCAGTTCTTC	CASSESHRVDNEQFF
TRBJ1-1	TRBD1	.	TRBV20-1	TGCAGTGCTAGGGGACAGGGTCGAGCTTTCTTT	CSARGQGRAFF
TRBJ1-1	.	.	TRBV29-1	TGCAGCGTTGCCATCGGGGGGCATGACACTGAAGCTTTCTTT	CSVAIGGHDTEAFF
TRBJ2-1	.	.	TRBV5-4	TGTGCCAGCAGCTTACAGGGAGCAACCAATGAGCAGTTCTTC	CASSLQGATNEQFF
TRBJ2-1	TRBD2	.	TRBV19	TGTGCCAGTAGTCCTAGCGGGAGTGTCTACAATGAGCAGTTCTTC	CASSPSGSVYNEQFF
TRBJ2-2	.	.	TRBV3-1/TRBV3-2	TGTGCCAGCAGCCAAGATATCAGGGTTACCGGGGAGCTGTTTTTT	CASSQDIRVTGELFF
TRBJ2-1	.	.	TRBV7-9	TGTGCCAGCAGCTTAGGTGGCTCGAACGGGGATGAGCAGTTCTTC	CASSLGGSNGDEQFF
TRBJ1-3	TRBD1	few	TRBV7-9	TGTGCCAGCAGCTGGGGGGACAGCTCTGGAAACACCATATATTTT	CASSWGDSSGNTIYF
TRBJ2-5	.	.	TRBV10-2	TGCGCCAGCAGTGAGTCGCTAGGTGAAGAGACCCAGTACTTC	CASSESLGEETQYF
TRBJ2-7	.	.	TRBV4-1	TGCGCCAGCAGCCAAGAGGTGGGGCGCGAGCAGTACTTC	CASSQEVGREQYF
TRBJ2-7	TRBD1	.	TRBV20-1	TGCAGTGCTAGTCCGGACAGGAACTACGAGCAGTACTTC	CSASPDRNYEQYF
TRBJ2-1	.	.	TRBV27	TGTGCCAGCAGTACAGGGACTACCGGTGAGCAGTTCTTC	CASSTGTTGEQFF
TRBJ2-1	TRBD2	.	TRBV7-8	TGTGCCAGCTCCAGGGACTATACCTACAATGAGCAGTTCTTC	CASSRDYTYNEQFF
TRBJ2-2	TRBD2	.	TRBV29-1	TGCAGCGTTAAGCGGGGAGCGAACACCGGGGAGCTGTTTTTT	CSVKRGANTGELFF
TRBJ2-2	.	.	TRBV7-3	TGTGCCAGCAGCTTAGCGGCCACCACCGGGGAGCTGTTTTTT	CASSLAATTGELFF